This TCR beta chain was captured in a study of blood T cell repertoires in COVID-19. As for the study in general: The United States, Italy and Spain provided the acute and convalescent COVID-19 samples. Sources were T cells, B-cell-depleted T cells, or PBMCs; the material itself was cDNA or gDNA.

Germline CDR1 and CDR2: LGHDT and YNNKEL (reference sequence). The CDR3 has 12 amino acids. V lost 2 bases to trimming and J lost 7 bases, with 8 bases between them. Original data processing: Amplification with reference gene primers provided the estimates of nucleated cell counts. Produced via immunoSEQ multiplex PCR; TCRdb's table is partial and in-frame only. V and J calls and clone size are given by that table; D and trimming were obtained from the DNA. In the table there are about 160,000 clones, 80% to 90% of which are singletons. The specimen sequenced was peripheral blood. V usage is TRBV3-1 (or the pseudogene TRBV3-2) and J usage is TRBJ1-2; D remains unclear. This clonotype originated in a man in his sixties with acute or convalescent COVID-19. CDR3 loop: CASSQSRTGYTF. In DNA, the CDR3 is TGTGCCAGCAGCCAAAGCCGAACTGGCTACACCTTC.